Below, one T cell receptor beta chain is given with its context. Using its own MiXCR run on the RT-PCR reads, TCRdb lists one record per CDR3 protein. The repertoire holds about 680,000 distinct CDR3 sequences, with approximately 14% as singletons. The receptor's source is a female donor in good health, serving as a healthy control. The specimen was memory CD4+ T cells from blood.

In nucleotides, the CDR3 is TGTGCCAGCAGCAATAGCCAGGGGAAAGGCACCGGGGAGCTGTTTTTT. This gives the protein CASSNSQGKGTGELFF. The chain couples TRBV21-1 to TRBJ2-2; TRBD1 is the table's D call, not checked against the DNA. TRBV21-1 is reported as a pseudogene. The CDR3 totals 16 residues.